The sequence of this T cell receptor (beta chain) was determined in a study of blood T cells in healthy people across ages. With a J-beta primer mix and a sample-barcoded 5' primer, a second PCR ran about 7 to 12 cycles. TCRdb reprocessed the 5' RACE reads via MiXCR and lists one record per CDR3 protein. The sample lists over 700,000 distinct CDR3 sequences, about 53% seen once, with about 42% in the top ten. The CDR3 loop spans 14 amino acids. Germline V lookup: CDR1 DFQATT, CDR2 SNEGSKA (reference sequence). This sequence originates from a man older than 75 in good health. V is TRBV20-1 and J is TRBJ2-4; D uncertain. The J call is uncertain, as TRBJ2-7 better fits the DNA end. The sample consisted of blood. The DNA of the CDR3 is TGCAGTGCTAGAGACCCCTCGGGCGACTACGAGCAGTACTTC. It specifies CSARDPSGDYEQYF.